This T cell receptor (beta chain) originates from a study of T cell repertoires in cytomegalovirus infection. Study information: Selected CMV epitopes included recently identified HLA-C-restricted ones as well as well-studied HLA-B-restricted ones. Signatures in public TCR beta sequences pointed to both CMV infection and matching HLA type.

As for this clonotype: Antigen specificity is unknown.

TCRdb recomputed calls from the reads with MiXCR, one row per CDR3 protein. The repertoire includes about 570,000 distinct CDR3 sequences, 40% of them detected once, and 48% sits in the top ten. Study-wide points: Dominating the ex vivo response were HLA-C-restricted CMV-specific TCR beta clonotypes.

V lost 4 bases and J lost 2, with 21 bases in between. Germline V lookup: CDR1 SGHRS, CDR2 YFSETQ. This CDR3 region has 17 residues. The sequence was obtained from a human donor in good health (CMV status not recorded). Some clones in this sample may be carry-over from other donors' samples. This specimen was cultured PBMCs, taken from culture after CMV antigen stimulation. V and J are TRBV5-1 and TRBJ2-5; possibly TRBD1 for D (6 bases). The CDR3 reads CASSLGGRGAIQETQYF. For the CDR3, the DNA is TGCGCCAGCAGCCTTGGAGGCAGGGGCGCAATACAAGAGACCCAGTACTTC. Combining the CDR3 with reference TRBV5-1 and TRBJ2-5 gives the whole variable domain KAGVTQTPRYLIKTRGQQVTLSCSPISGHRSVSWYQQTPGQGLQFLFEYFSETQRNKGNFPGRFSGRQFSNSRSEMNVSTLELGDSALYLCASSLGGRGAIQETQYFGPGTRLLVL.